Reported below is one T cell receptor (beta chain). The data were obtained in a study of patients and donors after allogeneic stem cell transplantation. TCRdb fed the RT-PCR reads into MiXCR, producing one record per CDR3 protein. The data show about 110,000 distinct CDR3 sequences, approximately 40% seen once. This receptor was obtained from a human donor who was either an allogeneic HSCT recipient or a stem cell or donor lymphocyte infusion donor (not recorded which). It is not recorded whose cells these are; they may come from a transplant donor. The sequenced sample consisted of blood, either unsorted or a sorted T cell fraction (not recorded which).

CDR3 bases: TGCAGTGCCCCCCGCAATCTGGGCATTCAGTACTTC. Its translation: CSAPRNLGIQYF. This chain links TRBV20-1 with TRBJ2-4; D remains unclear. The CDR3 runs 12 residues. Germline CDR1 reads DFQATT; CDR2 reads SNEGSKA (reference sequence). Trimming removed 6 bases from V and 9 bases from J, with 15 bases in between.